The sequence of this T cell receptor (beta chain) was determined in a study of cytomegalovirus exposure and HLA in healthy donors. General study points: Most subjects had HLA-A and HLA-B alleles reportedly predicted accurately by TCR beta sequences. Trimming of TCR beta V- and J-genes showed a link, identified in a later analysis, to a missense DCLRE1C variant.

The PCR ran on 60 Vbeta and 13 Jbeta primers. The repertoire was sequenced with immunoSEQ multiplex PCR; TCRdb's copy has only in-frame clones and lacks some. The data show around 100,000 clones, over 60% seen once. Everyone who donated was a healthy bone marrow donor. Notes on this clone: The antigen remains undetermined.

The V end lost 1 base, the J end lost 0 bases, and 12 bases lay between the germline ends. The CDR3 has 16 residues. The germline V gene has CDR1 LGHNT and CDR2 FRNRAP. The sequenced sample was PBMCs. This sequence joins TRBV12-5 and TRBJ2-5; no reliable D call. The origin of this receptor is a man aged 25-45 years in good health and CMV-seropositive. The CDR3 nucleotides read TGTGCTAGTGGTTTGGCCCAGGTGGCGTACCAAGAGACCCAGTACTTC. Its protein product is CASGLAQVAYQETQYF.